The rows below give T cell receptor beta chains drawn from one sample of a study of blood T cell repertoires in COVID-19. Some clones are missing from TCRdb's copy, which holds only in-frame ones; the method was immunoSEQ multiplex PCR. This repertoire shows thousands of clones, around 90% found once; its top ten account for approximately 7.2%. Sequencing input: peripheral blood. Source of these receptors: a woman aged 45 to 65 with active or convalescent COVID-19. CDR3s include the opening cysteine and the closing phenylalanine or tryptophan. The order of the fields is V gene, D gene, clone size, J gene, CDR3 DNA, CDR3 protein. D genes are given only for firm matches. Clone size is stated in some rows and not others, as once, few, many or a class when expanded.

TRBV7-3	.	once	TRBJ2-3	TGTGCCAGCAGCTTAAGCCGTATAACTAGCACAGATACGCAGTATTTT	CASSLSRITSTDTQYF
TRBV6-2/TRBV6-3	TRBD2	.	TRBJ2-7	TGTGCCAGCAGTTCCCTACTAGCGGGAGAGCAGTACTTC	CASSSLLAGEQYF
TRBV5-1	.	.	TRBJ2-5	TGCGCCAGCAGCTCGGGGATCCCGCCAGAGACCCAGTACTTC	CASSSGIPPETQYF
TRBV2	.	.	TRBJ2-3	TGTGCCAGCAGTCTAAATACAGATACGCAGTATTTT	CASSLNTDTQYF
TRBV18	TRBD2	.	TRBJ2-1	TGTGCCAGCTCAAGACTAGCGGGAGGCCCGGGTGAGCAGTTCTTC	CASSRLAGGPGEQFF
TRBV30	TRBD1	.	TRBJ1-3	TGTGCCTGGAGTACAGGGGACTCTGGAAACACCATATATTTT	CAWSTGDSGNTIYF
TRBV10-3	.	once	TRBJ2-5	TGTGCCATCAGTGTTACGGGGGTCCCGGGGACCCAGTACTTC	CAISVTGVPGTQYF
TRBV7-9	TRBD1	.	TRBJ1-4	TGTGCCAGCAGCCCCGGGACAGGCAATGAAAAACTGTTTTTT	CASSPGTGNEKLFF
TRBV5-5	TRBD1	.	TRBJ2-5	TGTGCCAGCAGCTGGGGGACAGTCCCAGAGACCCAGTACTTC	CASSWGTVPETQYF
TRBV3-1/TRBV3-2	TRBD1	.	TRBJ1-2	TGTGCCAGCAGCCAAGTACAGGGGGACTATGGCTACACCTTC	CASSQVQGDYGYTF
TRBV7-8	TRBD2	.	TRBJ2-1	TGTGCCAGCAGCTTATTGTTGGCTAGCGGATTTAATGAGCAGTTCTTC	CASSLLLASGFNEQFF
TRBV19	.	.	TRBJ1-2	TGTGCCAGTATGCGACAGGACTATGGCTACACCTTC	CASMRQDYGYTF
TRBV19	.	few	TRBJ2-1	TGTGCCAGTCGATCTCGGCAGGGTCACAATGAGCAGTTCTTC	CASRSRQGHNEQFF
TRBV2	.	.	TRBJ1-5	TGTGCCAGCAGTGAAATGGGGGGAAGGGGTCAGCCCCAGCATTTT	CASSEMGGRGQPQHF
TRBV12-3/TRBV12-4	.	once	TRBJ1-2	TGTGCCAGCAGCCTCTCCTATGGCTACACCTTC	CASSLSYGYTF
TRBV5-4	TRBD1	.	TRBJ2-7	TGTGCCAGCAGCCAGGGGAGGACAGGGTCCAACGAGCAGTACTTC	CASSQGRTGSNEQYF
TRBV7-9	.	.	TRBJ2-5	TGTGCCAGCAGCTTAGGGTCGGGGGTTCAAGAGACCCAGTACTTC	CASSLGSGVQETQYF
TRBV11-3	TRBD2	.	TRBJ2-1	TGTGCCAGCAGTGGTAGCGGGGCCACTTTCTACAATGAGCAGTTCTTC	CASSGSGATFYNEQFF
TRBV5-1	.	.	TRBJ2-1	TGCGCCAGCAGCTTGTCAGGGGATTCGAATGAGCAGTTCTTC	CASSLSGDSNEQFF
TRBV11-3	TRBD1	.	TRBJ1-5	TGTGCCTTAAACCCCGACAGGGGGGACGGCAATCAGCCCCAGCATTTT	CALNPDRGDGNQPQHF
TRBV6-2/TRBV6-3	TRBD1	.	TRBJ2-7	TGTGCCAGCAGCCGGACAGGGGGGTTTTCCTACGAGCAGTACTTC	CASSRTGGFSYEQYF
TRBV21-1	.	.	TRBJ1-1	TGTGCCAGCAGCAACTACACGGCTGGACAGGGGAAAAACACTGAAGCTTTCTTT	CASSNYTAGQGKNTEAFF
TRBV27	TRBD1	.	TRBJ1-2	TGTGCCAGCAGTTTGGCAGGGGGCCGTGGCTACACCTTC	CASSLAGGRGYTF
TRBV2	.	.	TRBJ1-2	TGTGCCAGCAGTGAACGTGTCCCCGGTGTGTATGGCTACACCTTC	CASSERVPGVYGYTF
TRBV28	.	.	TRBJ2-5	TGTGCCAGCAGTGTCGAAGAGACCCAGTACTTC	CASSVEETQYF
TRBV6-2/TRBV6-3	TRBD2	.	TRBJ2-7	TGTGCCAGCAGGCCTCTAGCGGGGGGAAATTACGAGCAGTACTTC	CASRPLAGGNYEQYF
TRBV3-1/TRBV3-2	TRBD2	.	TRBJ2-5	TGTGCCAGCAGCTTTACGACTAGCGGGGGGGCGGAGGAGACCCAGTACTTC	CASSFTTSGGAEETQYF
TRBV6-5	.	.	TRBJ2-6	TGTGCCAGCACCACGGCTGGGGCCAACGTCCTGACTTTC	CASTTAGANVLTF
TRBV6-5	TRBD1	.	TRBJ2-7	TGTGCCAGCACTCCAGGGGGAACTTACGAGCAGTACTTC	CASTPGGTYEQYF
TRBV5-8	.	.	TRBJ1-2	TGTGCCAGCAGCTTGGGCCCTGAGTCCTATGGCTACACCTTC	CASSLGPESYGYTF
TRBV20-1	.	.	TRBJ1-1	TGCAGTGCTAGTTGGCCCCAGAGGGTGAACACTGAAGCTTTCTTT	CSASWPQRVNTEAFF
TRBV9	TRBD2	once	TRBJ2-7	TGTGCCAGCAGCCCAGGACTAGCGGGAGCTGGTGAGCAGTACTTC	CASSPGLAGAGEQYF
TRBV3-1/TRBV3-2	.	once	TRBJ2-1	TGTGCCAGCAGCCTGACAGACCCGCTGAGTGAGCAGTTCTTC	CASSLTDPLSEQFF
TRBV12-3/TRBV12-4	.	.	TRBJ1-2	TGTGCCAGCAGACAGCAGGCGCACTATGGCTACACCTTC	CASRQQAHYGYTF
TRBV27	TRBD1	.	TRBJ1-6	TGTGCCACCTCCTGGGACAGGAATTCACCCCTCCACTTT	CATSWDRNSPLHF
TRBV7-2	.	.	TRBJ2-1	TGTGCCAGCAGCCCCGTTAGACAGGTTTCCTACAATGAGCAGTTCTTC	CASSPVRQVSYNEQFF
TRBV9	TRBD1	.	TRBJ1-1	TGTGCCAGCAGCGGGGGTTCACAGGGGCGGGCTGAAGCTTTCTTT	CASSGGSQGRAEAFF
TRBV6-5	.	once	TRBJ2-7	TGTGCCAGCAGTAGACAGAACTACGAGCAGTACTTC	CASSRQNYEQYF
TRBV28	.	.	TRBJ1-2	TGTGCCAGCAGGCGGGGGACCCCGGGGTATGGCTACACCTTC	CASRRGTPGYGYTF
TRBV20-1	.	.	TRBJ1-2	TGCAGTGCCAAGGGGTGGGATGGCTACACCTTC	CSAKGWDGYTF
TRBV5-6	.	.	TRBJ2-7	TGTGCCAGCAGCTTGGGGGACTCGTCCTACGAGCAGTACTTC	CASSLGDSSYEQYF